A selection of T cell receptor beta chains follows, all from one sample in a study of identifying expanded T cells in peripheral blood. Assay used: immunoSEQ multiplex PCR; TCRdb lists only in-frame clones, some missing. The table lists 97,000 or so clones, 70% to 90% of them singletons. Sequencing used blood. Every receptor here comes from a person between 18 and 75 years old in good health. Both conserved end residues are part of each CDR3. The D gene is left open where the match is weak. Clone size is not always given. Where it is, it says once, few, many or a class for expanded clones.

D gene	clone size	V gene	J gene	CDR3 protein	CDR3 DNA
TRBD2	NA	TRBV5-1	TRBJ2-7	CASRLTSGSSFYEQYF	TGCGCCAGCAGACTTACTAGCGGGAGTTCGTTCTACGAGCAGTACTTC
NA	NA	TRBV7-9	TRBJ2-6	CASSSGTANSGANVLTF	TGTGCCAGCAGCTCAGGTACAGCCAACTCTGGGGCCAACGTCCTGACTTTC
NA	NA	TRBV18	TRBJ1-1	CASSRDGFTEAFF	TGTGCCAGCTCCCGGGACGGCTTCACTGAAGCTTTCTTT
NA	NA	TRBV6-6	TRBJ2-5	CASSYSEKGAQYF	TGTGCCAGCAGTTACTCTGAGAAGGGGGCCCAGTACTTC
NA	NA	TRBV19	TRBJ2-7	CASSSGTTYEQYF	TGTGCCAGTAGTTCCGGGACGACCTACGAGCAGTACTTC
NA	NA	TRBV5-4	TRBJ1-3	CASSLGERNTIYF	TGTGCCAGCAGCTTGGGGGAGAGAAACACCATATATTTT
NA	NA	TRBV19	TRBJ1-1	CASSTLPTENTEAFF	TGTGCCAGTAGTACCCTCCCGACAGAGAACACTGAAGCTTTCTTT
NA	once	TRBV5-8	TRBJ2-4	CASSRRGGKNIQYF	TGTGCCAGCAGCCGGAGAGGGGGCAAAAACATTCAGTACTTC
NA	once	TRBV5-1	TRBJ1-5	CASSLDGQGGNQPQHF	TGCGCCAGCAGCTTGGATGGGCAGGGAGGCAATCAGCCCCAGCATTTT
NA	NA	TRBV5-1	TRBJ1-2	CASSSDPNNYGYTF	TGCGCCAGCTCCTCGGACCCAAATAACTATGGCTACACCTTC
TRBD1	NA	TRBV4-3	TRBJ2-7	CASSRTGGAYEQYF	TGCGCCAGCAGCCGGACAGGGGGGGCCTACGAGCAGTACTTC
NA	NA	TRBV19	TRBJ2-3	CASSPRKADTQYF	TGTGCCAGTAGTCCTAGGAAGGCCGATACGCAGTATTTT
TRBD1	NA	TRBV28	TRBJ2-7	CASSARQGIGSYEQYF	TGTGCCAGCAGTGCACGACAGGGGATCGGCTCCTACGAGCAGTACTTC
TRBD1	NA	TRBV6-5	TRBJ1-4	CASSSTGDNEKLFF	TGTGCCAGCAGTTCGACAGGGGATAATGAAAAACTGTTTTTT
TRBD2	NA	TRBV5-1	TRBJ2-3	CASSLGLAGVSTDTQYF	TGCGCCAGCAGCCTCGGACTAGCGGGGGTTAGCACAGATACGCAGTATTTT
NA	NA	TRBV29-1	TRBJ1-3	CSVTPTGSGNTIYF	TGCAGCGTTACCCCGACAGGCTCTGGAAACACCATATATTTT
TRBD1	NA	TRBV29-1	TRBJ2-7	CSVGQPGEQYF	TGCAGCGTGGGACAGCCGGGGGAGCAGTACTTC
TRBD2	NA	TRBV18	TRBJ2-7	CASSPREGGSVAYEQYF	TGTGCCAGCTCACCGAGGGAGGGCGGGAGTGTGGCCTACGAGCAGTACTTC
TRBD2	NA	TRBV19	TRBJ2-3	CASRETGTSGSDTQYF	TGTGCCAGTAGAGAAACCGGGACTAGCGGATCAGATACGCAGTATTTT
NA	NA	TRBV19	TRBJ1-1	CASSPGTVFMNTEAFF	TGTGCCAGTAGTCCCGGGACGGTTTTCATGAACACTGAAGCTTTCTTT
TRBD1	once	TRBV19	TRBJ2-2	CASSSQGAGELFF	TGTGCCAGTAGCTCGCAGGGGGCCGGGGAGCTGTTTTTT
NA	NA	TRBV4-1	TRBJ1-5	CASTPGHSRNQPQHF	TGCGCCAGCACCCCTGGTCATTCGAGGAATCAGCCCCAGCATTTT
TRBD1	NA	TRBV7-2	TRBJ1-2	CASSSRTGVYGYTF	TGTGCCAGCAGCTCGAGGACAGGGGTCTATGGCTACACCTTC
NA	NA	TRBV15	TRBJ2-7	CATSRRSGAYEQYF	TGTGCCACCAGCAGGAGGTCAGGCGCCTACGAGCAGTACTTC
NA	NA	TRBV6-1	TRBJ1-1	CASSEERNTEAFF	TGTGCCAGCAGTGAAGAAAGGAACACTGAAGCTTTCTTT
TRBD2	NA	TRBV11-3	TRBJ2-3	CASSLDAGAGDTQYF	TGTGCCAGCAGCTTAGATGCGGGAGCCGGGGATACGCAGTATTTT
NA	NA	TRBV20-1	TRBJ2-7	CRARDDYEQYF	TGCAGGGCCAGGGATGACTACGAGCAGTACTTC
NA	NA	TRBV5-6	TRBJ1-4	CASSSDRPNEKLFF	TGTGCCAGCAGCTCAGACAGACCGAATGAAAAACTGTTTTTT
NA	NA	TRBV6-6	TRBJ1-5	CASSLNSNQPQHF	TGTGCCAGCAGCCTCAATAGCAATCAGCCCCAGCATTTT
NA	NA	TRBV5-1	TRBJ2-7	CASSKGGTVGWAEQYF	TGCGCCAGCAGCAAGGGAGGCACAGTTGGTTGGGCCGAGCAGTACTTC
NA	NA	TRBV28	TRBJ2-1	CASAWGEASYNEQFF	TGTGCCAGTGCCTGGGGGGAGGCCTCCTACAATGAGCAGTTCTTC
NA	few	TRBV6-5	TRBJ1-2	CASSYSEKLNYGYTF	TGTGCCAGCAGTTACTCGGAGAAGCTAAACTATGGCTACACCTTC
NA	few	TRBV4-2	TRBJ1-5	CASSQDGTEGGQPQHF	TGTGCCAGCAGCCAAGACGGGACGGAGGGTGGTCAGCCCCAGCATTTT
NA	NA	TRBV5-6	TRBJ2-5	CASSRMGMETQYF	TGTGCCAGCAGCCGGATGGGGATGGAGACCCAGTACTTC
NA	NA	TRBV6-5	TRBJ2-4	CASSYSWTQNRNIQYF	TGTGCCAGCAGTTACTCTTGGACACAAAATCGAAACATTCAGTACTTC
NA	NA	TRBV5-1	TRBJ1-2	CASSLSQINPLGGYTF	TGCGCCAGCAGCTTGAGTCAGATAAACCCCCTAGGAGGCTACACCTTC
NA	NA	TRBV4-3	TRBJ2-2	CASSQDRYRELFF	TGCGCCAGCAGCCAAGACAGGTACCGGGAGCTGTTTTTT
NA	NA	TRBV6-5	TRBJ2-2	CACRQHYTGELFF	TGTGCCTGTCGACAGCACTACACCGGGGAGCTGTTTTTT
TRBD2	NA	TRBV7-3	TRBJ2-2	CASSFLAGGTGELFF	TGTGCCAGCAGCTTTCTAGCGGGAGGGACCGGGGAGCTGTTTTTT
TRBD1	NA	TRBV11-3	TRBJ2-1	CASSLGGQGFDSYNEQFF	TGTGCCAGCAGCTTAGGGGGACAGGGGTTCGACTCCTACAATGAGCAGTTCTTC
NA	NA	TRBV7-2	TRBJ1-3	CASSLGGSSGNTIYF	TGTGCCAGCAGCTTAGGGGGGAGCTCTGGAAACACCATATATTTT
NA	few	TRBV7-2	TRBJ1-6	CASSLVHSPLHF	TGTGCCAGCAGCTTAGTGCATTCACCCCTCCACTTT
NA	NA	TRBV28	TRBJ2-7	CASSMEGAYEQYF	TGTGCCAGCAGTATGGAGGGGGCTTACGAGCAGTACTTC
NA	NA	TRBV14	TRBJ1-3	CASSHLGTGSGNTIYF	TGTGCCAGCAGCCACCTCGGGACGGGTAGTGGAAACACCATATATTTT
TRBD1	NA	TRBV5-6	TRBJ1-3	CASSLADRAGNTIYF	TGTGCCAGCAGCTTGGCCGACAGGGCTGGAAACACCATATATTTT
NA	NA	TRBV2	TRBJ2-2	CASSGGTGERIPNTGELFF	TGTGCCAGCAGTGGAGGAACGGGGGAACGGATACCGAACACCGGGGAGCTGTTTTTT
NA	NA	TRBV11-2	TRBJ2-3	CASSRRGMGPDTQYF	TGTGCCAGCAGCCGGAGGGGCATGGGTCCAGATACGCAGTATTTT
NA	NA	TRBV2	TRBJ2-7	CAGRSEQYF	TGTGCCGGAAGGTCGGAGCAGTACTTC
NA	once	TRBV19	TRBJ1-4	CASSIDQGEKLFF	TGTGCCAGTAGTATAGATCAAGGGGAAAAACTGTTTTTT
NA	NA	TRBV2	TRBJ1-5	CASSVERLNQPQHF	TGTGCCAGCAGCGTTGAGCGCCTCAATCAGCCCCAGCATTTT
NA	once	TRBV20-1	TRBJ2-1	CSARAGRDEFF	TGCAGTGCTAGGGCGGGCAGGGACGAGTTCTTC
NA	NA	TRBV5-1	TRBJ1-6	CASSFEERRNSPLHF	TGCGCCAGCAGCTTCGAGGAGCGACGGAATTCACCCCTCCACTTT